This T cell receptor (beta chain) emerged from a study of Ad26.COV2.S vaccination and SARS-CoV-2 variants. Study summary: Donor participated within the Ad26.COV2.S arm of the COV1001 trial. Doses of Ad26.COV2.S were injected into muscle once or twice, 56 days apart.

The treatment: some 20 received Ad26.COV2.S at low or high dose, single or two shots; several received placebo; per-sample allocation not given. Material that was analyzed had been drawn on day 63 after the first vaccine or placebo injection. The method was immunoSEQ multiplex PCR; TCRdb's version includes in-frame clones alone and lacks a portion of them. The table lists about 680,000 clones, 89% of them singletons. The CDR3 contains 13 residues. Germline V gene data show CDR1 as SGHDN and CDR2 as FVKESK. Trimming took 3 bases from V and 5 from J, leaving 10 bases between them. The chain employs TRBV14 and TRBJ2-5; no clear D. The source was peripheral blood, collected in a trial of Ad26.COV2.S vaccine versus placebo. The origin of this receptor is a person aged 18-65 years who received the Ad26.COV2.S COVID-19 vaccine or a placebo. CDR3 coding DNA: TGTGCCAGCAGCCACTTCCCCCTGGAGACCCAGTACTTC. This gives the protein CASSHFPLETQYF.